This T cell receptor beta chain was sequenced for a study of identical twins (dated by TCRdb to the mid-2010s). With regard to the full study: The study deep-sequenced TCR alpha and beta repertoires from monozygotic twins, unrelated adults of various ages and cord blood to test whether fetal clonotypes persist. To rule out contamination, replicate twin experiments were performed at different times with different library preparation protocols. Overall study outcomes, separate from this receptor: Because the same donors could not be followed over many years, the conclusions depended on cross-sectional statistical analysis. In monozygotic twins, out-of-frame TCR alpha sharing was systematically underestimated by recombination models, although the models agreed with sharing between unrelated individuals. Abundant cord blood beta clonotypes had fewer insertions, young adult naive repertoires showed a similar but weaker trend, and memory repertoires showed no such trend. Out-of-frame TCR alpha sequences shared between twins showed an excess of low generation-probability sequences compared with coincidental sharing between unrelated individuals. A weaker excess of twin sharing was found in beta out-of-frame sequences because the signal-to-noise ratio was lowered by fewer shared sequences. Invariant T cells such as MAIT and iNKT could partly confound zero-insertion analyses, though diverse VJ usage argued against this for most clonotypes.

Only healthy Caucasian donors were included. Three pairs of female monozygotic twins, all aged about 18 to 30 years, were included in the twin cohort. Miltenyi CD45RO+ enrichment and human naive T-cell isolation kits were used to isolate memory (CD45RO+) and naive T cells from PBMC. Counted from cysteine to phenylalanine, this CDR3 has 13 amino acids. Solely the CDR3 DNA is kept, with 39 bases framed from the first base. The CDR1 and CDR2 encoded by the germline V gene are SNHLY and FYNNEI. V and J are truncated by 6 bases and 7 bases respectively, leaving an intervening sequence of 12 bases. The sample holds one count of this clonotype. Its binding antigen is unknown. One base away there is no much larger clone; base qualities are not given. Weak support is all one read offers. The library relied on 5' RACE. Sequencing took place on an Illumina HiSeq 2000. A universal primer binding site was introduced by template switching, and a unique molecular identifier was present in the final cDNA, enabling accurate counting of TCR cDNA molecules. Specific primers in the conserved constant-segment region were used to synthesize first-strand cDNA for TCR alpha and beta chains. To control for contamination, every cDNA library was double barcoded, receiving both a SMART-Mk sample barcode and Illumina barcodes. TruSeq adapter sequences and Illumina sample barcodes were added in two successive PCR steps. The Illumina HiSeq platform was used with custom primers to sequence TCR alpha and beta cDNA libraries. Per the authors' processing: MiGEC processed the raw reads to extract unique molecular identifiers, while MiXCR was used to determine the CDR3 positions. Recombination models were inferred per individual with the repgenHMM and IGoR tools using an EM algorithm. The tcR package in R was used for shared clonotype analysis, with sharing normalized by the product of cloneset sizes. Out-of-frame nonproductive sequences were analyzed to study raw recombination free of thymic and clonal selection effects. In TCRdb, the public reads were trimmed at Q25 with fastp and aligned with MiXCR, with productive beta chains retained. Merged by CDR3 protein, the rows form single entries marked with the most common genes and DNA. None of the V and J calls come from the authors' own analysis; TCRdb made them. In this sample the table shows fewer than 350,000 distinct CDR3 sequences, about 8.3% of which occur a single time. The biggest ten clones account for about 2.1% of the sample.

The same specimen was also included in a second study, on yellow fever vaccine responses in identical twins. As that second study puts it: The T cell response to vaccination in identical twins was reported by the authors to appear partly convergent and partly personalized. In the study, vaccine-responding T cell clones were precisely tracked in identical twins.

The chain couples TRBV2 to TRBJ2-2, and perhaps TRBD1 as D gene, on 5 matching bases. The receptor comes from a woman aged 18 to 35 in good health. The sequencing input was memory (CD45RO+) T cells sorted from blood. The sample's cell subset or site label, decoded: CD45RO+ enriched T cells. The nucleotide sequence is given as TGTGCCAGCAGACCCCAGGGAAACGGGGAGCTGTTTTTT. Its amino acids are CASRPQGNGELFF.